This passage covers 3 T cell receptor beta chains from one sample sequenced in a study of early T cells in non-severe SARS-CoV-2 infection. Each CDR3 protein is one row after TCRdb ran MiXCR on the 5' RACE reads. The repertoire holds some 70,000 distinct CDR3 sequences, with about 4.9% as singletons. The sample comprised whole blood. The origin of the receptors is an adult who was a healthcare worker with PCR-confirmed SARS-CoV-2 infection or an uninfected control (not recorded which).

This clonotype occurred a few times. This chain connects TRBV20-1 to TRBJ2-7; 11 bases line up with TRBD1. V lost 6 bases and J lost 5; bases outside the gene matches: 6. Germline assignment: CDR1 DFQATT and CDR2 SNEGSKA (reference sequence). This CDR3 spans 13 amino acids. The CDR3 coding sequence is TGCAGTGCGCCGGGACAGGGGGAGGACGAGCAGTACTTC. It specifies CSAPGQGEDEQYF.

At least ten counts were recorded for this clonotype. This rearrangement joins TRBV20-1 to TRBJ2-1; TRBD2 matches at 9 bases. CDR3 length equals 16 residues. Germline V lookup: CDR1 DFQATT, CDR2 SNEGSKA (reference sequence). V gave up 0 bases and J gave up 7 bases; unmatched junction bases: 10. The CDR3 DNA reads TGCAGTGCTAGAGACCCGACTAATAGCGGGAGTAATGAGCAGTTCTTC. This translates into CSARDPTNSGSNEQFF.

This clonotype was seen at least ten times. This sequence joins TRBV5-6 and TRBJ2-7; no definite D call. Trimming left V 0 bases short and J 7 bases short, with 20 bases between. The CDR3 runs to 16 residues. Germline V gene data show CDR1 as SGHDT and CDR2 as YYEEEE. The CDR3 spells CASSLAGPVLLGEQYF. DNA for the CDR3: TGTGCCAGCAGCTTGGCGGGCCCAGTTTTGTTGGGGGAGCAGTACTTC. Using reference TRBV5-6 and TRBJ2-7 for the parts outside the CDR3, the full variable domain is DAGVTQSPTHLIKTRGQQVTLRCSPKSGHDTVSWYQQALGQGPQFIFQYYEEEERQRGNFPDRFSGHQFPNYSSELNVNALLLGDSALYLCASSLAGPVLLGEQYFGPGTRLTVT.